The TCR beta chain described here comes from a study of T cells in tumors and immune-related adverse events. Germline CDR1 LGHNT, CDR2 FRNRAP. This CDR3 region has 16 residues. Trimming took 0 bases from V and 4 from J; bases not matched to a gene: 4. TCRdb's table, derived via immunoSEQ multiplex PCR, lists solely in-frame clones and lacks some. The sample yields fewer than 4,500 clones, roughly 78% seen once. The sample consisted of skin tissue, taken from a patient treated with anti-PD-1 therapy. The TCR sequence derives from a female donor with metastatic renal cell carcinoma. The V gene is TRBV12-5, the J gene TRBJ2-1; 9 bases line up with TRBD2. The CDR3 region is CASGLVLAGAYNEQFF. CDR3 DNA sequence: TGTGCTAGTGGTTTGGTATTAGCGGGAGCTTACAATGAGCAGTTCTTC. Based on the CDR3 plus reference TRBV12-5 and TRBJ2-1, the full variable domain is DARVTQTPRHKVTEMGQEVTMRCQPILGHNTVFWYRQTMMQGLELLAYFRNRAPLDDSGMPKDRFSAEMPDATLATLKIQPSEPRDSAVYFCASGLVLAGAYNEQFFGPGTRLTVL.